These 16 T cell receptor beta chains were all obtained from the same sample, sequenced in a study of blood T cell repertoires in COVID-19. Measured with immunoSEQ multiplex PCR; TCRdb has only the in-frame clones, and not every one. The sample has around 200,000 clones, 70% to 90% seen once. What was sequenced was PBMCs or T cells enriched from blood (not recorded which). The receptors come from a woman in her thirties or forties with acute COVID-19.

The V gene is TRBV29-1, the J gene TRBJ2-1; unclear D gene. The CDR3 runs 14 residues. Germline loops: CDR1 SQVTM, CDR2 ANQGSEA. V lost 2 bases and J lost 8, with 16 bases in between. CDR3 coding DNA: TGCAGCGTTGAATCACTCTCGGGTTTCGATGAGCAGTTCTTC. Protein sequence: CSVESLSGFDEQFF.

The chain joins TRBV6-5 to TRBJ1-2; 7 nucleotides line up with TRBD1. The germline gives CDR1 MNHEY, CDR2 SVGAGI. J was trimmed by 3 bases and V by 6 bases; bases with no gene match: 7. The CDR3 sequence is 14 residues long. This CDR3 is CASSLQGWDYGYTF. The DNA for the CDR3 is TGTGCCAGCAGCCTACAGGGGTGGGACTATGGCTACACCTTC.

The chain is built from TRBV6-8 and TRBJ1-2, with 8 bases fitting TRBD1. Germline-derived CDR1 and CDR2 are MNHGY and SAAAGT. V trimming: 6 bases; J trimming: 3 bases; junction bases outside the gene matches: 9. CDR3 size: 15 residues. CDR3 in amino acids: CASSQMTGVDYGYTF. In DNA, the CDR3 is TGTGCCAGCAGCCAGATGACAGGGGTGGACTATGGCTACACCTTC.

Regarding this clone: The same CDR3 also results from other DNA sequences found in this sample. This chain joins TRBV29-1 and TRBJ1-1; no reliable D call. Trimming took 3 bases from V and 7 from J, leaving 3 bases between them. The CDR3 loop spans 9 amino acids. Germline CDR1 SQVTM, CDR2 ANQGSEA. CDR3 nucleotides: TGCAGCGTTGACAGTGAAGCTTTCTTT. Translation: CSVDSEAFF.

This chain's CDR3 is CASSEARLAGAHTQYF. DNA of the CDR3: TGTGCCAGCAGTGAAGCGCGTCTAGCGGGGGCCCATACGCAGTATTTT. The rearrangement uses TRBV6-1 and TRBJ2-3; 10 bases match TRBD2. With 0 bases clipped from V and 7 bases from J, the junction kept 7 bases outside the gene matches. The CDR3 spans 16 residues. In germline, CDR1 is MNHNS, CDR2 SASEGT.

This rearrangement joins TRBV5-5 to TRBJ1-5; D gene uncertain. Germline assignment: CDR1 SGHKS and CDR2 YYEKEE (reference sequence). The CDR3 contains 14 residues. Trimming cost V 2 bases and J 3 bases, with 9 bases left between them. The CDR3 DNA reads TGTGCCAGCAGCTTTGGAGGTAACAATCAGCCCCAGCATTTT. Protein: CASSFGGNNQPQHF.

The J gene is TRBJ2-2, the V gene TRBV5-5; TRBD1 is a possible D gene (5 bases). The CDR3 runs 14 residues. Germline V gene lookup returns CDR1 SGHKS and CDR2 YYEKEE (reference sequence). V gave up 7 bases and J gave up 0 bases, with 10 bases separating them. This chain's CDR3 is CASLRQTNTGELFF. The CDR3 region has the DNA TGTGCCAGCTTGCGACAGACGAACACCGGGGAGCTGTTTTTT.

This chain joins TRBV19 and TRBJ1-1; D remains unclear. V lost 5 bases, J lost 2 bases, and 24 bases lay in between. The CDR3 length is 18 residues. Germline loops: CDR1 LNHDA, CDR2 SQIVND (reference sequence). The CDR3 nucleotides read TGTGCCAGTAGTGCCCGGCACCGGGGAAATAAGAGTAACACTGAAGCTTTCTTT. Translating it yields CASSARHRGNKSNTEAFF. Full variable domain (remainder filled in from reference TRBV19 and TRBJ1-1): DGGITQSPKYLFRKEGQNVTLSCEQNLNHDAMYWYRQDPGQGLRLIYYSQIVNDFQKGDIAEGYSVSREKKESFPLTVTSAQKNPTAFYLCASSARHRGNKSNTEAFFGQGTRLTVV.

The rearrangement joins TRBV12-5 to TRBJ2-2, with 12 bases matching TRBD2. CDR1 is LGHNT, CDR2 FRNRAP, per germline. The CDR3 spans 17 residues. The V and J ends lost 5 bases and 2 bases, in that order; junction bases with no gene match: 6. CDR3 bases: TGTGCTAGTGGTCGAAGACTAGCGGGGGCCAACACCGGGGAGCTGTTTTTT. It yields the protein CASGRRLAGANTGELFF.

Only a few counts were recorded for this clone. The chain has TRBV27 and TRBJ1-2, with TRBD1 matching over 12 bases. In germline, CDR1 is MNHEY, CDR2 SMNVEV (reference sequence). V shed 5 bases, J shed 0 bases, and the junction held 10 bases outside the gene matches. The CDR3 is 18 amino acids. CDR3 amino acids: CASSLSGTGGAANYGYTF. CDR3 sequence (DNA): TGTGCCAGCAGTCTCTCCGGGACAGGGGGCGCGGCTAACTATGGCTACACCTTC.

The CDR3 nucleotides read TGTGCCTGGAGTGTCGACACCTACACTGAAGCTTTCTTT. Its protein is CAWSVDTYTEAFF. This chain uses TRBV30 with TRBJ1-1; no clear D gene. The CDR3 is made up of 13 amino acids. V lost 0 bases and J lost 3, with 8 bases in between. Germline loops: CDR1 GTSNPN, CDR2 SVGIG (reference sequence).

The CDR3 loop reads CASGQGKGTDTQYF. As DNA, the CDR3 is TGTGCCAGCGGGCAGGGCAAGGGTACAGATACGCAGTATTTT. The chain joins TRBV11-3 to TRBJ2-3; possible D gene TRBD1, 5 bases. The CDR3 sequence is 14 residues long. V gave up 8 bases and J gave up 3 bases, with 15 bases separating them. From germline, CDR1 is SGHNT and CDR2 YENEEA.

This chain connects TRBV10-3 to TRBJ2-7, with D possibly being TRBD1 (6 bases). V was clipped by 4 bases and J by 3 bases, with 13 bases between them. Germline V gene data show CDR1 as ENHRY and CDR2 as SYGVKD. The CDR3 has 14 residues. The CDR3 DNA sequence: TGTGCCATCAGTGGATCGACAGGTCTCTACGAGCAGTACTTC. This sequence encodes CAISGSTGLYEQYF.

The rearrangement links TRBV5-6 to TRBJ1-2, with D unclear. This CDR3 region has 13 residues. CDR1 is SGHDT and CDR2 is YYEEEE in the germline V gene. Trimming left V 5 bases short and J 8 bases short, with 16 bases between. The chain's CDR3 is CASSPGRERGYTF. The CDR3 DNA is TGTGCCAGCAGTCCGGGGAGGGAACGGGGCTACACCTTC.

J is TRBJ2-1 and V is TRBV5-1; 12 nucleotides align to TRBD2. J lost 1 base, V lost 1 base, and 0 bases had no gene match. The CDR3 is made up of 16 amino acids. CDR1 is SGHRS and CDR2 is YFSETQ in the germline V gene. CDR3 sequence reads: CASSLTSGGSYNEQFF. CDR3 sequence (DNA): TGCGCCAGCAGCTTGACTAGCGGGGGGTCCTACAATGAGCAGTTCTTC.

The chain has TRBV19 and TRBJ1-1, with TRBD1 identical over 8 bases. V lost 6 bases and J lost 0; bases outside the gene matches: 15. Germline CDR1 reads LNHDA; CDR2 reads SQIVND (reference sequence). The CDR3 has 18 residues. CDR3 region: CASSPGGQVRDMNTEAFF. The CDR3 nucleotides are TGTGCCAGTAGCCCAGGGGGACAGGTACGCGACATGAACACTGAAGCTTTCTTT.